This TCR beta chain stems from a study of PD-L1 blockade in urothelial cancer. This clone occurred many times. Losses at the gene ends were 6 bases for V and 4 bases for J; bases not matched to a gene: 2. Germline V lookup: CDR1 ENHRY, CDR2 SYGVKD. The CDR3 is made up of 15 amino acids. The table came from immunoSEQ multiplex PCR; TCRdb's copy has only in-frame clones and leaves some out. The sample includes fewer than 45,000 clones, 83% of them seen just once. Patients were diagnosed with urothelial carcinoma, either locally advanced or metastatic. The starting material was PBMCs, obtained around atezolizumab (anti-PD-L1) treatment. The chain employs TRBV10-3 and TRBJ2-1, with 14 bases aligning to TRBD2. The clonotype comes from a man between 60 and 75 years old with urothelial cancer. The CDR3 nucleotides are TGTGCCATCAGGGGGACTAGCGGGAGATACAATGAGCAGTTCTTC. This encodes CAIRGTSGRYNEQFF.